The 20 T cell receptor beta chains in this list originate from one sample, sequenced in a study of blood T cell repertoires in COVID-19. Assay used: immunoSEQ multiplex PCR; TCRdb lists only in-frame clones, some missing. The table includes around 88,000 clones, roughly 90% detected once. Sequencing input: peripheral blood. These receptors were obtained from a man aged 55 to 70 with acute or convalescent COVID-19.

This chain connects TRBV7-3 to TRBJ1-2; perhaps TRBD1 as D (6 bases). CDR3 length: 13 amino acids. The V gene lost 3 bases and the J gene lost 7 bases, with 12 bases spanning the gap. Looked up from germline, CDR1 is SGHTA and CDR2 is FQGTGA. DNA of the CDR3: TGTGCCAGCAGCTTCGGGCAGGGGTTTGGCTACACCTTC. Its protein is CASSFGQGFGYTF.

V is TRBV5-4 and J is TRBJ2-3; 11 bases align to TRBD2. Trimming took 5 bases from V and 2 from J; bases not matched to a gene: 7. CDR1 and CDR2 (germline): SGHNT, YYREEE (reference sequence). CDR3 length equals 16 residues. For the CDR3, the DNA is TGTGCCAGCAGACCCGGGACTAGCGGATCCACAGATACGCAGTATTTT. Its translation is CASRPGTSGSTDTQYF.

This chain links TRBV2 with TRBJ1-1; D perhaps matches TRBD1 (5 bases). The germline V and J ends were trimmed by 6 bases and 1 base, with 12 bases remaining between them. This CDR3 has 14 residues. CDR1 and CDR2 from the germline V gene are SNHLY and FYNNEI. The CDR3 loop is CASSRDFGNTEAFF. CDR3 DNA: TGTGCCAGCAGCAGGGATTTCGGGAACACTGAAGCTTTCTTT.

The chain joins TRBV19 to TRBJ1-5, with D unresolved. The CDR3 has 14 amino acids. Per the germline V gene, CDR1 is LNHDA and CDR2 is SQIVND (reference sequence). Trimming left V 3 bases short and J 2 bases short, with 8 bases between. The CDR3 is CASSINRGNQPQHF. CDR3 bases: TGTGCCAGTAGTATTAACAGAGGCAATCAGCCCCAGCATTTT.

The CDR3 loop reads CASSYRLAGDEQFF. CDR3 in DNA: TGTGCCAGCAGTTACCGACTAGCTGGGGATGAGCAGTTCTTC. The chain employs TRBV6-5 and TRBJ2-1, with 7 nucleotides matching TRBD2. Germline lookup yields CDR1 MNHEY and CDR2 SVGAGI. Trimming at V came to 2 bases and at J to 8 bases, leaving 6 bases not matched to a gene. The CDR3 runs 14 residues.

Only one count was recorded for this clone. The chain combines TRBV2 with TRBJ2-1, with 9 bases identical to TRBD2. CDR3 length: 15 amino acids. The junction had 9 bases not matched to a gene; V was cut back by 7 bases and J by 5 bases. CDR1 and CDR2 (germline): SNHLY, FYNNEI. This CDR3 is CASNRGREGHNEQFF. As DNA, the CDR3 is TGTGCCAGCAATCGAGGGCGGGAGGGCCACAATGAGCAGTTCTTC.

V is TRBV24-1 and J is TRBJ2-7, with TRBD2 matching 8 bases. The junction had 3 bases not matched to a gene; V was cut back by 4 bases and J by 2 bases. The CDR3 is made up of 14 amino acids. Per the germline V gene, CDR1 is KGHDR and CDR2 is SFDVKD. CDR3 DNA: TGTGCCACCAGTGACGCGGGGGGAACCTACGAGCAGTACTTC. It is translated as CATSDAGGTYEQYF.

This clone came up a few times. This rearrangement joins TRBV5-6 to TRBJ2-3; the match to TRBD1 covers 9 bases. The germline V gene has CDR1 SGHDT and CDR2 YYEEEE. The trim removed 0 bases at V and 6 bases at J, leaving 8 bases unmatched. CDR3 size: 16 residues. The CDR3 DNA follows: TGTGCCAGCAGCTTGGCTGGAACAGGGGGCGCCGATACGCAGTATTTT. This sequence encodes CASSLAGTGGADTQYF.

This CDR3 is CASSLSSGIGSYNEQFF. CDR3 nucleotides: TGTGCCAGCAGTTTATCTAGCGGGATCGGCTCCTACAATGAGCAGTTCTTC. The rearrangement uses TRBV27 and TRBJ2-1; 8 bases match TRBD2. Germline-derived CDR1 and CDR2 are MNHEY and SMNVEV (reference sequence). The V segment lost 0 bases and the J segment 0 bases; nucleotides outside the gene matches: 4. This CDR3 spans 17 amino acids.

V gene TRBV4-3 combines with J gene TRBJ1-2; D possibly corresponds to TRBD1 (5 bases). Germline CDR1 LGHNA, CDR2 YSLEER. This CDR3 contains 18 residues. The V and J ends lost 0 bases and 4 bases respectively, with 21 bases between them. The DNA of the CDR3 is TGCGCCAGCAGCCAAGATTCCGCCTATGGGGCGGGGCCCTATGGCTACACCTTC. This translates into CASSQDSAYGAGPYGYTF.

This clone was recorded once. The chain uses TRBV19 and TRBJ1-1; D call uncertain. This CDR3 comprises 13 residues. The V gene lost 7 bases and the J gene lost 1 base, with 10 bases spanning the gap. Germline loops: CDR1 LNHDA, CDR2 SQIVND (reference sequence). The CDR3 coding sequence is TGTGCCAGTAAGGAACAGACGAACACTGAAGCTTTCTTT. Its translation: CASKEQTNTEAFF.

The chain's CDR3 is CASSVSGTREGETQYF. DNA for the CDR3: TGCGCCAGCAGCGTCAGCGGGACTAGGGAGGGGGAGACCCAGTACTTC. The rearrangement uses TRBV5-1 and TRBJ2-5; 8 positions agree with TRBD2. This CDR3 comprises 16 residues. Germline V lookup: CDR1 SGHRS, CDR2 YFSETQ. V trimming: 4 bases; J trimming: 5 bases; junction bases outside the gene matches: 13.

This sequence joins TRBV11-2 and TRBJ2-4; 9 bases line up with TRBD1. Germline CDR1 reads SGHAT; CDR2 reads FQNNGV. The CDR3 length is 15 residues. Losses at the gene ends were 4 bases for V and 7 bases for J; bases not matched to a gene: 8. The chain's CDR3 is CASSSRTGVANIQYF. In DNA, the CDR3 is TGTGCCAGCAGCTCCAGGACAGGGGTGGCGAACATTCAGTACTTC. Full variable domain (missing parts from reference TRBV11-2 and TRBJ2-4): EAGVAQSPRYKIIEKRQSVAFWCNPISGHATLYWYQQILGQGPKLLIQFQNNGVVDDSQLPKDRFSAERLKGVDSTLKIQPAKLEDSAVYLCASSSRTGVANIQYFGAGTRLSVL.

This sequence joins TRBV25-1 and TRBJ1-2, with 10 bases lining up with TRBD1. Unmatched junction bases numbered 2, after V lost 1 base and J lost 6 bases. Germline CDR1 MGHDK, CDR2 SYGVNS. This CDR3 contains 14 residues. The CDR3, as DNA: TGTGCCAGCAGTGAATTTGGGACAGGGGATGGCTACACCTTC. Amino acids: CASSEFGTGDGYTF.

This clone was seen just once. This chain connects TRBV19 to TRBJ2-1, with D perhaps TRBD2 (6 bases). Germline loops: CDR1 LNHDA, CDR2 SQIVND (reference sequence). The CDR3 covers 12 residues. V lost 6 bases to trimming and J lost 8 bases, with 11 bases between them. The CDR3 DNA sequence: TGTGCCAGTAGCCCCCGGAGGGATGAGCAGTTCTTC. Translated, it gives CASSPRRDEQFF.

The chain joins TRBV19 to TRBJ2-7; tentative D call: TRBD2 (5 bases). In germline, CDR1 is LNHDA, CDR2 SQIVND (reference sequence). This CDR3 is 12 amino acids long. Deletions cut 10 bases from V and 7 bases from J, with 17 bases between. CDR3 coding DNA: TGTGCCACCGCCACGGCTAGAGGGGAGCAGTACTTC. This translates into CATATARGEQYF. The complete variable domain, with remaining parts taken from reference TRBV19 and TRBJ2-7, reads DGGITQSPKYLFRKEGQNVTLSCEQNLNHDAMYWYRQDPGQGLRLIYYSQIVNDFQKGDIAEGYSVSREKKESFPLTVTSAQKNPTAFYLCATATARGEQYFGPGTRLTVT.

This chain connects TRBV6-5 to TRBJ2-1; 10 nucleotides match TRBD2. Germline-derived CDR1 and CDR2 are MNHEY and SVGAGI. This CDR3 contains 13 residues. V lost 7 bases, J lost 3 bases, and 0 bases stayed unmatched. The CDR3 region has the DNA TGTGCCAGCACTAGCGGGAGCTACAATGAGCAGTTCTTC. It is translated as CASTSGSYNEQFF.

The rearrangement joins TRBV4-3 to TRBJ2-1, with TRBD2 identical over 8 bases. The CDR3 covers 16 residues. V lost 0 bases to trimming and J lost 4 bases; unmatched junction nucleotides: 5. Per germline, CDR1 LGHNA and CDR2 YSLEER. The CDR3 DNA sequence: TGCGCCAGCAGCCAAGACGGGCGGGAGGCGTACAATGAGCAGTTCTTC. Translation: CASSQDGREAYNEQFF.

V gene TRBV7-8 combines with J gene TRBJ2-7; 9 bases are a match to TRBD1. The CDR3 covers 15 residues. In germline, CDR1 is SGHVS, CDR2 FQNEAQ. J gave up 2 bases and V 5 bases, and 7 bases lay outside the gene matches. CDR3 sequence reads: CASSRAGTGTYEQYF. The CDR3 DNA sequence: TGTGCCAGCAGCCGCGCCGGGACAGGGACCTACGAGCAGTACTTC.

The V gene is TRBV18, the J gene TRBJ2-7; weak D call: TRBD2 (5 bases). This CDR3 has 12 residues. V was pared by 5 bases and J by 3 bases, with 8 bases between. Per germline, CDR1 KGHSH and CDR2 LQKENI. The CDR3 DNA is TGTGCCAGCTCAGGGAGCCTCTACGAGCAGTACTTC. Translated, it gives CASSGSLYEQYF.